These T cell receptor beta chains were read from a single sample in a study of PD-1 blockade in mismatch repair-deficient tumors. Sequencing was performed with immunoSEQ multiplex PCR; in TCRdb, only in-frame clones are kept and a portion is missing. The table shows about 68,000 clones, with approximately 82% occurring only once. The sample in question was peripheral blood, obtained 2 weeks after starting pembrolizumab. The receptors were gathered from an adult with mismatch repair-deficient cancer. Each CDR3 is given with its conserved first and last residue. Each record gives: D gene, clone size, J gene, V gene, CDR3 protein, CDR3 DNA. A D gene is named only where the DNA matches it firmly. Where a row states a size, it is once, few, many or the class of an expanded clone; other rows omit it.

TRBD2 NA TRBJ2-1 TRBV4-3 CASSLLAGVNNEQFF TGCGCCAGCAGCCTCCTAGCGGGAGTCAACAATGAGCAGTTCTTC
TRBD1 NA TRBJ1-2 TRBV10-3 CASEGQGKDGYTF TGTGCCTCCGAGGGACAGGGGAAGGATGGCTACACCTTC
TRBD2 NA TRBJ2-3 TRBV6-6 CASSYVLAGGWTQYF TGTGCCAGCAGTTACGTATTAGCGGGAGGGTGGACGCAGTATTTT
NA NA TRBJ2-2 TRBV5-6 CASSFGQGYTGELFF TGTGCCAGCAGCTTTGGTCAGGGGTATACCGGGGAGCTGTTTTTT
NA NA TRBJ2-1 TRBV11-3 CASSLVRSYNEQFF TGTGCCAGCAGCTTAGTTCGCTCCTACAATGAGCAGTTCTTC
NA NA TRBJ1-5 TRBV27 CASSLRPGQPQHF TGTGCCAGCAGTTTACGACCGGGACAGCCCCAGCATTTT
TRBD1 NA TRBJ2-2 TRBV9 CASSVVGGRAGELFF TGTGCCAGCAGCGTAGTAGGGGGCCGCGCCGGGGAGCTGTTTTTT
NA NA TRBJ1-5 TRBV25-1 CASSEGKGRPQHF TGTGCCAGCAGTGAAGGCAAAGGGAGGCCCCAGCATTTT
NA few TRBJ1-5 TRBV19 CASSIEQGGSKPQHF TGTGCCAGTAGTATAGAACAGGGAGGAAGCAAGCCCCAGCATTTT
NA NA TRBJ1-4 TRBV7-2 CASSLSTENEKLFF TGTGCCAGCAGCTTGTCCACTGAGAATGAAAAACTGTTTTTT
NA NA TRBJ2-1 TRBV29-1 CSVEGPGSGIGNGSPLIF TGCAGCGTTGAAGGACCTGGTTCGGGGATCGGAAACGGGAGCCCCCTGATCTTC
NA medium-sized TRBJ2-7 TRBV27 CASSLSGPTGYEQYF TGTGCCAGCAGTTTATCGGGGCCAACTGGGTACGAGCAGTACTTC
NA once TRBJ1-5 TRBV6-5 CASSEPGGSQPQHF TGTGCCAGCAGTGAACCTGGGGGGAGTCAGCCCCAGCATTTT
NA once TRBJ1-3 TRBV6-5 CASSLDSTGNTIYF TGTGCCAGCAGCTTAGACAGTACTGGAAACACCATATATTTT
NA NA TRBJ1-1 TRBV19 CASSMGLPNTEAFF TGTGCCAGTAGTATGGGGCTGCCGAACACTGAAGCTTTCTTT
NA NA TRBJ2-5 TRBV6-1 CASSEVRQPRTQYF TGTGCCAGCAGTGAAGTTAGGCAACCGAGGACCCAGTACTTC
TRBD2 few TRBJ2-7 TRBV4-1 CASSQVPGLATYEQYF TGCGCCAGCAGCCAAGTCCCGGGACTAGCAACCTACGAGCAGTACTTC
NA NA TRBJ2-6 TRBV27 CASTAGSSGANVLTF TGTGCCAGCACAGCCGGAAGCTCTGGGGCCAACGTCCTGACTTTC
TRBD2 NA TRBJ2-3 TRBV11-3 CASGTSGRGTDTQYF TGTGCCAGCGGGACTAGCGGGAGGGGCACAGATACGCAGTATTTT
NA many TRBJ2-1 TRBV19 CASSIGEGYNNEQFF TGTGCCAGTAGTATAGGAGAGGGCTACAACAATGAGCAGTTCTTC
TRBD2 few TRBJ2-7 TRBV19 CASSSSGSLYEQYF TGTGCCAGTAGTAGTAGCGGGAGTCTCTACGAGCAGTACTTC
NA NA TRBJ2-1 TRBV29-1 CSVGGGTYNEQFF TGCAGCGTTGGGGGTGGGACCTACAATGAGCAGTTCTTC
NA many TRBJ2-7 TRBV7-9 CASSLPRGSSRDEQYF TGTGCCAGCAGCTTACCCCGGGGGTCTAGCAGGGACGAGCAGTACTTC
NA NA TRBJ2-7 TRBV9 CASSPGVSSYEQYF TGTGCCAGCAGCCCGGGAGTCTCCTCCTACGAGCAGTACTTC
TRBD2 NA TRBJ2-7 TRBV5-1 CASSSGSGISDEQYF TGCGCCAGCAGCTCAGGCAGCGGGATCAGCGACGAGCAGTACTTC
TRBD1 NA TRBJ1-1 TRBV15 CATSGNRGLVTEAFF TGTGCCACCAGCGGTAACAGGGGGCTGGTAACTGAAGCTTTCTTT
NA NA TRBJ1-1 TRBV4-2 CASSQDLNPGFAYGTEAFF TGTGCCAGCAGCCAAGATCTAAACCCGGGGTTTGCATACGGCACTGAAGCTTTCTTT
NA NA TRBJ1-2 TRBV5-4 CASSLRKEDGYTF TGTGCCAGCAGCTTGAGGAAGGAGGATGGCTACACCTTC
NA NA TRBJ2-1 TRBV7-3 CASSPVPGVNEQFF TGTGCCAGCAGCCCCGTACCTGGGGTCAATGAGCAGTTCTTC
NA NA TRBJ2-2 TRBV7-2 CASSYATGELFF TGTGCCAGCAGCTACGCCACCGGGGAGCTGTTTTTT
TRBD2 NA TRBJ2-1 TRBV19 CASSISSGRYNEQFF TGTGCCAGTAGTATTTCTAGCGGGAGGTACAATGAGCAGTTCTTC
NA NA TRBJ1-1 TRBV5-6 CASSLIAGRTEAFF TGTGCCAGCAGCTTAATAGCAGGGAGGACTGAAGCTTTCTTT
TRBD2 NA TRBJ2-3 TRBV7-2 CASSLVGTSGSDTQYF TGTGCCAGCAGCTTAGTTGGGACTAGCGGGAGTGATACGCAGTATTTT
TRBD2 NA TRBJ2-7 TRBV6-6 CASSFSGPYSYEQYF TGTGCCAGCAGCTTTAGCGGGCCTTACTCCTACGAGCAGTACTTC
TRBD1 NA TRBJ1-5 TRBV6-5 CASNPTGGRGQPQHF TGTGCCAGCAATCCTACAGGGGGACGGGGTCAGCCCCAGCATTTT
NA NA TRBJ2-1 TRBV19 CASSIGAGTGEQFF TGTGCCAGTAGTATAGGAGCGGGTACCGGTGAGCAGTTCTTC
NA NA TRBJ2-5 TRBV25-1 CASKAIEETQYF TGTGCCAGCAAAGCGATAGAAGAGACCCAGTACTTC
TRBD2 NA TRBJ2-1 TRBV19 CASSIRLATEEQFF TGTGCCAGTAGTATCCGACTAGCGACAGAGGAGCAGTTCTTC
TRBD1 NA TRBJ2-1 TRBV5-1 CASSLGQGPTEQFF TGCGCCAGCAGCTTGGGACAGGGACCTACGGAGCAGTTCTTC
TRBD1 once TRBJ2-7 TRBV28 CASNDRGLYEQYF TGTGCCAGCAACGACAGGGGCCTCTACGAGCAGTACTTC
NA few TRBJ2-7 TRBV18 CASSPRTPGKHDYEQYF TGTGCCAGCTCACCAAGGACGCCCGGGAAGCATGATTACGAGCAGTACTTC
NA few TRBJ1-2 TRBV27 CASSLESGNYGYTF TGTGCCAGCAGTTTGGAGAGTGGAAACTATGGCTACACCTTC
NA NA TRBJ1-2 TRBV18 CASSPETANYGYTF TGTGCCAGCTCACCAGAAACGGCGAACTATGGCTACACCTTC
TRBD2 once TRBJ2-7 TRBV11-2 CASSPGRGSSYEQYF TGTGCCAGCAGTCCTGGGCGGGGGAGCTCCTACGAGCAGTACTTC
NA NA TRBJ2-2 TRBV5-1 CASSLWGANTGELFF TGCGCCAGCAGCTTGTGGGGAGCGAACACCGGGGAGCTGTTTTTT